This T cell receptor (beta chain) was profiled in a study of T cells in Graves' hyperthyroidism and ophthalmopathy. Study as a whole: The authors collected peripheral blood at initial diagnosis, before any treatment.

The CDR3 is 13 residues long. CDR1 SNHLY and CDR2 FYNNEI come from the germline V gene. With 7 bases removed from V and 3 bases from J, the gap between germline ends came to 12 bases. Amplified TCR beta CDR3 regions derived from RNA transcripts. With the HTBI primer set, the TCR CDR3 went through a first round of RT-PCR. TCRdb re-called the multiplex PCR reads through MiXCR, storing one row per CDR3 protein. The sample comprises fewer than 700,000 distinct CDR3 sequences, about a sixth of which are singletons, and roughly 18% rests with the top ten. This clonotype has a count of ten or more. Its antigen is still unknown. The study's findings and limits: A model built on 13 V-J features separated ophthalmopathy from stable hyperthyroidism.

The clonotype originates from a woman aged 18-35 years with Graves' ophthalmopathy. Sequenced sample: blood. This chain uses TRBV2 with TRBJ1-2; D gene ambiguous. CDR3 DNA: TGTGCCAGCATTAGGACGGGAGACTATGGCTACACCTTC. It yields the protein CASIRTGDYGYTF.